Listed below are T cell receptor beta chains from one sample, sequenced in a study of STAT5B mutations in CD4+ large granular lymphocyte leukemia. The data were produced by immunoSEQ multiplex PCR, yet TCRdb's version contains in-frame clones alone and is incomplete. The table records about 32,000 clones, approximately 88% of them present only once. Sample: CD4+ T cells from blood buffy coats. The receptors originated from a human donor in good health. The CDR3 runs from the conserved cysteine through the conserved F or W. The order of the fields is D gene, J gene, V gene, clone size, CDR3 DNA, CDR3 protein. The D gene is left open where the match is weak. Clone size appears in some rows only: once, few, many, or a class for an expanded clone.

>.|TRBJ2-2|TRBV10-1|.
TGCCCCGTTGAGACCCCCACCGGGGAGCTGTTTTTT
CPVETPTGELFF
>TRBD2|TRBJ2-7|TRBV5-4|.
TGTGCCAGCAGCCTAACTAGCGGGGGGAGCTCCTACGAGCAGTACTTC
CASSLTSGGSSYEQYF
>.|TRBJ1-1|TRBV29-1|.
TGCAGCGTTAAAAGGGCAGGGACTGAAGCTTTCTTT
CSVKRAGTEAFF
>TRBD2|TRBJ2-1|TRBV5-1|.
TGCGCCAGCACGGGGGGATATAATGAGCAGTTCTTC
CASTGGYNEQFF
>TRBD1|TRBJ2-1|TRBV5-1|.
TGCGCCAGCAGTCAAGGACAGGGGGGGATCGATGAGCAGTTCTTC
CASSQGQGGIDEQFF
>TRBD2|TRBJ2-3|TRBV15|.
TGTGCCACCAGCAGAGAGGGACTAGCGGCCCAGGATACGCAGTATTTT
CATSREGLAAQDTQYF
>.|TRBJ2-5|TRBV5-1|once
TGCGCCAGCAGCTTCACCTTGGCTGGAGAGACCCAGTACTTC
CASSFTLAGETQYF
>.|TRBJ1-2|TRBV5-1|.
TGCGCCAGCAGCACCGGGACCGACCTACTATATGGCTACACCTTC
CASSTGTDLLYGYTF
>.|TRBJ2-5|TRBV11-3|once
TGTGCCAGCAGCCCACAACTAGCTGTAGAGACCCAGTACTTC
CASSPQLAVETQYF
>TRBD1|TRBJ1-2|TRBV5-1|.
TGCGCCAGCAGCTCAGGACAGGGAAGCTATGGCTACACCTTC
CASSSGQGSYGYTF
>.|TRBJ1-2|TRBV4-1|.
TGCGCCAGCAGCCCCTGGTCCGCCCTCTATGGCTACACCTTC
CASSPWSALYGYTF
>.|TRBJ2-2|TRBV7-9|once
TGTGCCAGCAGCTTAATCCTGGGCGCAAAAGAGGGGGAGCTGTTTTTT
CASSLILGAKEGELFF
>.|TRBJ2-5|TRBV9|.
TGTGCCAGCAGCGGACCCTCCTCAGTTCAGTACTTC
CASSGPSSVQYF
>.|TRBJ2-7|TRBV6-1|once
TGTGCCAGCCGGGAAAGTAGCTCCTACGAGCAGTACTTC
CASRESSSYEQYF
>.|TRBJ2-2|TRBV25-1|.
TGTGCCAGCAGTGAATCTGGCTTCGACGGGGAGCTGTTTTTT
CASSESGFDGELFF
>.|TRBJ2-3|TRBV6-1|.
TGTGCCAGCAGTGCCTTTCCGGGACTGCGGGATACGCAGTATTTT
CASSAFPGLRDTQYF
>.|TRBJ1-2|TRBV6-1|.
TGTGCCAGTCGGGAGGGCCGTTACACCTTC
CASREGRYTF
>TRBD1|TRBJ1-4|TRBV29-1|.
TGCAGCGTTGGGAGAGGGCAGGGGGCTAAAGAAAAACTGTTTTTT
CSVGRGQGAKEKLFF
>.|TRBJ2-7|TRBV6-6|.
TGTGCCAGCACCAAGGGTAACTCCTACGAGCAGTACTTC
CASTKGNSYEQYF
>.|TRBJ1-1|TRBV28|once
TGTGCCAGCAGTTTAAGGCGGGGAACCGTCACTGAAGCTTTCTTT
CASSLRRGTVTEAFF
>TRBD1|TRBJ2-5|TRBV27|.
TGTGCCAGCAGTATCTCCGGGACAGGCGAAGAGACCCAGTACTTC
CASSISGTGEETQYF
>TRBD2|TRBJ2-1|TRBV29-1|.
TGCAGCGCCTTGACTAGCGGGAGGTTAGCCTACAATGAGCAGTTCTTC
CSALTSGRLAYNEQFF
>.|TRBJ2-3|TRBV18|.
TGTGCCAGCTCACCAGGGATGAGCACAGATACGCAGTATTTT
CASSPGMSTDTQYF